The rows below give T cell receptor beta chains drawn from one sample of a study of neurological immune-mediated disorders. One entry per CDR3 protein, called by TCRdb with MiXCR from the 5' RACE reads. Of around 49,000 distinct CDR3 sequences in the sample, about 9.1% are singletons; the top ten hold about 1.5%. Sequences were obtained from PBMCs. These receptors all stem from a middle-aged woman in good health. Each CDR3 is given with its conserved first and last residue. D genes are given only for firm matches. Each size is once, few, many or a size class.

>TRBV20-1|TRBJ2-5|TRBD2|14|many
CSARPLAGQETQYF
TGCAGTGCTAGGCCTCTAGCGGGGCAAGAGACCCAGTACTTC
>TRBV27|TRBJ2-7|-|15|many
CASSSPGWGSYEQYF
TGTGCCAGCAGTTCACCCGGGTGGGGGTCCTACGAGCAGTACTTC
>TRBV5-1|TRBJ2-1|-|14|many
CASSSLGEGDEQFF
TGCGCCAGCTCCAGTCTGGGCGAGGGTGATGAGCAGTTCTTC
>TRBV29-1|TRBJ2-1|TRBD2|17|many
CSVRTSGRLLSYNEQFF
TGCAGCGTTCGGACTAGCGGGAGGCTCCTCTCCTACAATGAGCAGTTCTTC
>TRBV28|TRBJ2-1|TRBD2|18|few
CASSQLRTSGRAEGEQFF
TGTGCCAGCAGTCAACTAAGGACTAGCGGGAGGGCCGAGGGTGAGCAGTTCTTC
>TRBV7-2|TRBJ2-7|TRBD2|15|many
CASSLDTSGGYEQYF
TGTGCCAGCAGCCTAGATACTAGCGGAGGCTACGAGCAGTACTTC
>TRBV7-9|TRBJ2-3|-|15|many
CASSLVGGGQDTQYF
TGTGCCAGCAGCTTAGTTGGGGGGGGGCAAGATACGCAGTATTTT
>TRBV20-1|TRBJ1-5|-|12|many
CSASGRNQPQHF
TGCAGTGCTTCCGGACGGAATCAGCCCCAGCATTTT
>TRBV20-1|TRBJ2-5|TRBD1|14|many
CSASAGQGEETQYF
TGCAGTGCTTCCGCGGGACAGGGGGAAGAGACCCAGTACTTC
>TRBV25-1|TRBJ1-4|-|15|many
CASSVGPRADEKLFF
TGTGCCAGCAGTGTGGGCCCGCGGGCGGATGAAAAACTGTTTTTT
>TRBV5-1|TRBJ2-1|-|16|many
CASSLEGGRSYNEQFF
TGCGCCAGCAGCTTGGAGGGGGGTAGGTCCTACAATGAGCAGTTCTTC
>TRBV24-1|TRBJ1-5|TRBD1|15|many
CATSESGTGGPPQHF
TGTGCCACCAGTGAATCCGGGACAGGGGGCCCGCCCCAGCATTTT
>TRBV20-1|TRBJ1-2|-|13|many
CSAESPGNYGYTF
TGCAGTGCTGAGTCGCCGGGGAACTATGGCTACACCTTC
>TRBV2|TRBJ2-5|TRBD2|14|many
CASNLGLTQETQYF
TGTGCCAGCAACTTGGGACTAACCCAAGAGACCCAGTACTTC
>TRBV20-1|TRBJ2-3|TRBD2|15|many
CSARMVAGGPDTQYF
TGCAGTGCTAGAATGGTAGCGGGAGGACCAGATACGCAGTATTTT
>TRBV6-5|TRBJ2-5|TRBD2|15|many
CASSPLGGLEETQYF
TGTGCCAGCAGTCCGCTCGGGGGACTAGAAGAGACCCAGTACTTC
>TRBV2|TRBJ2-7|-|14|many
CASSVMVGQREQYF
TGTGCCAGCAGTGTGATGGTGGGGCAGAGGGAGCAGTACTTC
>TRBV7-2|TRBJ1-1|-|13|many
CASSLVEDTEAFF
TGTGCCAGCAGCTTAGTAGAGGACACTGAAGCTTTCTTT
>TRBV20-1|TRBJ1-5|TRBD1|15|many
CSARGRGRSNQPQHF
TGCAGTGCTAGGGGCAGGGGGCGAAGCAATCAGCCCCAGCATTTT
>TRBV12-3/TRBV12-4|TRBJ1-1|TRBD1|14|many
CASSLTGHDTEAFF
TGTGCCAGCAGTTTGACAGGGCATGACACTGAAGCTTTCTTT
>TRBV29-1|TRBJ2-7|TRBD1|14|many
CSVPKDRGINEQYF
TGCAGCGTCCCTAAGGACAGGGGAATCAACGAGCAGTACTTC
>TRBV20-1|TRBJ2-1|TRBD2|17|medium-sized
CSASTLAGGPVVNEQFF
TGCAGTGCTTCTACACTAGCGGGAGGGCCGGTTGTCAATGAGCAGTTCTTC
>TRBV9|TRBJ1-5|-|13|few
CASSPSESGVVHF
TGTGCCAGCAGCCCCTCTGAGTCGGGAGTTGTGCATTTT
>TRBV20-1|TRBJ2-2|-|13|many
CSAREQNTGELFF
TGCAGTGCTAGAGAACAGAACACCGGGGAGCTGTTTTTT
>TRBV6-5|TRBJ2-7|-|13|many
CASSTRTPYEQYF
TGTGCCAGCAGTACTAGGACACCCTACGAGCAGTACTTC
>TRBV12-5|TRBJ1-2|TRBD1|15|many
CASGLLQGANYGYTF
TGTGCTAGTGGTTTGTTACAGGGGGCCAACTATGGCTACACCTTC
>TRBV10-3|TRBJ1-6|TRBD1|12|many
CASRDRDAPLHF
TGTGCCAGCCGGGACAGGGACGCGCCCCTCCACTTT